The 29 T cell receptor beta chains below all came from one sample that was sequenced in a study of blood T cells in healthy people across ages. Combining a sample-barcoded 5' primer with a J-beta primer mix, a second PCR ran for about 7 to 12 cycles. TCRdb itself ran the 5' RACE reads through MiXCR, one entry per CDR3 protein. The sample lists fewer than 800,000 distinct CDR3 sequences, under 25% occurring once. The sequenced material came from blood. Every receptor here comes from a man aged 70-80 years in good health.

The CDR3 DNA is TGTGCCAGCAGCACCGGGACAGGGTTGGATACGCAGTATTTT. Encoded protein: CASSTGTGLDTQYF. The chain has TRBV12-3 or TRBV12-4 and TRBJ2-3; 9 bases line up with TRBD1. Trimming cost V 6 bases and J 6 bases; bases outside gene matches: 7. CDR3 length equals 14 residues.

The rearrangement links TRBV4-2 to TRBJ2-3; weak D call: TRBD1 (5 bases). This CDR3 region has 16 residues. V gave up 4 bases and J gave up 3 bases, with 17 bases separating them. CDR1 is LGHNA and CDR2 is YNFKEQ in the germline V gene. The chain's CDR3 is CASSPRVDGVTDTQYF. The CDR3 DNA is TGTGCCAGCAGCCCCAGGGTAGATGGGGTTACAGATACGCAGTATTTT.

The V and J genes are TRBV5-1 and TRBJ2-3; D ambiguous. The germline V gene encodes CDR1 SGHRS and CDR2 YFSETQ. Trimming pared 0 bases from V and 1 base from J, leaving 6 bases between. The CDR3 is 14 amino acids. The CDR3 region is CASSLADGTDTQYF. The CDR3 DNA sequence: TGCGCCAGCAGCTTGGCCGACGGCACAGATACGCAGTATTTT.

The chain has TRBV7-3 and TRBJ1-1; D gene uncertain. V was clipped by 1 base and J by 1 base, with 10 bases between them. This CDR3 spans 15 amino acids. The germline gives CDR1 SGHTA, CDR2 FQGTGA. This chain's CDR3 is CASSLNSPGNTEAFF. CDR3 in DNA: TGTGCCAGCAGCTTAAATTCGCCCGGGAACACTGAAGCTTTCTTT.

This clonotype was seen ten or more times. The chain combines TRBV7-2 with TRBJ2-3, with D unclear. This CDR3 region has 12 residues. The germline V gene has CDR1 SGHTA and CDR2 FQGNSA. V lost 6 bases and J 2 bases, leaving 6 bases between the germline ends. CDR3 amino acids: CASSSYTDTQYF. CDR3 in DNA: TGTGCCAGCAGTTCCTACACAGATACGCAGTATTTT. Full variable domain (outside the CDR3, taken from reference TRBV7-2 and TRBJ2-3): GAGVSQSPSNKVTEKGKDVELRCDPISGHTALYWYRQSLGQGLEFLIYFQGNSAPDKSGLPSDRFSAERTGGSVSTLTIQRTQQEDSAVYLCASSSYTDTQYFGPGTRLTVL.

J is TRBJ1-5 and V is TRBV20-1; D is possibly TRBD1 (6 bases). CDR3 length equals 15 residues. Trimming left V 5 bases short and J 0 bases short, with 14 bases between. The germline V gene encodes CDR1 DFQATT and CDR2 SNEGSKA (reference sequence). The CDR3 DNA sequence: TGCAGTGCTTCCGGGACACCTTATAGCAATCAGCCCCAGCATTTT. This translates into CSASGTPYSNQPQHF.

V is TRBV30 and J is TRBJ2-5; either TRBD1 or TRBD2 may fit D (5 bases each). V lost 0 bases and J 4 bases, leaving 18 bases between the germline ends. This CDR3 region has 16 residues. Per the germline V gene, CDR1 is GTSNPN and CDR2 is SVGIG (reference sequence). The CDR3 here is CAWSVVSFRGVETQYF. The CDR3 nucleotides read TGTGCCTGGAGTGTTGTCAGCTTCCGAGGGGTAGAGACCCAGTACTTC. Variable domain in full (rest from reference TRBV30 and TRBJ2-5): SQTIHQWPATLVQPVGSPLSLECTVEGTSNPNLYWYRQAAGRGLQLLFYSVGIGQISSEVPQNLSASRPQDRQFILSSKKLLLSDSGFYLCAWSVVSFRGVETQYFGPGTRLLVL.

The V call is TRBV28, the J call TRBJ2-3, with 7 bases matching TRBD1. Trimming took 5 bases from V and 2 from J; bases not matched to a gene: 10. CDR1 and CDR2 (germline): MDHEN, SYDVKM. The CDR3 contains 16 residues. The DNA for the CDR3 is TGTGCCAGCAGTCTGTTACAGGGGACCATCACAGATACGCAGTATTTT. Translating gives CASSLLQGTITDTQYF. The variable domain in full, with the rest retrieved from reference TRBV28 and TRBJ2-3, is DVKVTQSSRYLVKRTGEKVFLECVQDMDHENMFWYRQDPGLGLRLIYFSYDVKMKEKGDIPEGYSVSREKKERFSLILESASTNQTSMYLCASSLLQGTITDTQYFGPGTRLTVL.

This clonotype was seen a few times. This chain joins TRBV27 and TRBJ2-5; D possibly matches TRBD1 or TRBD2 (5 bases each). V was clipped by 0 bases and J by 5 bases, with 10 bases between them. This CDR3 has 14 amino acids. The germline V gene encodes CDR1 MNHEY and CDR2 SMNVEV (reference sequence). The CDR3 protein is CASSLSNRGETQYF. DNA for the CDR3: TGTGCCAGCAGTTTATCTAATCGGGGCGAGACCCAGTACTTC.

The sample holds a few counts of this clonotype. The rearrangement joins TRBV7-2 to TRBJ1-2; perhaps TRBD1 as D (6 bases). The V gene lost 4 bases and the J gene lost 2 bases, with 11 bases spanning the gap. CDR3 length: 14 amino acids. The germline CDR1 and CDR2 sequences are SGHTA and FQGNSA. CDR3 loop: CASSYNRENYGYTF. CDR3 coding DNA: TGTGCCAGCAGCTACAACAGGGAGAACTATGGCTACACCTTC.

This clonotype has just a few counts. The genes are TRBV25-1 and TRBJ2-2; D remains unclear. CDR1 and CDR2 from the germline V gene are MGHDK and SYGVNS. V lost 0 bases to trimming and J lost 0 bases, with 2 bases between them. This CDR3 is 14 amino acids long. Written as DNA, the CDR3 is TGTGCCAGCAGTGAATACGCGAACACCGGGGAGCTGTTTTTT. This sequence encodes CASSEYANTGELFF.

The sample holds a few counts of this clonotype. The chain recombines TRBV5-1 with TRBJ2-1; D uncertain. Trimming stripped 0 bases from V and 6 bases from J, with 7 bases between. The V gene's germline CDR1 is SGHRS and CDR2 YFSETQ. The CDR3 has 13 residues. CDR3 in amino acids: CASSLELFNEQFF. The CDR3 bases are TGCGCCAGCAGCTTGGAACTTTTCAATGAGCAGTTCTTC.

This chain joins TRBV20-1 and TRBJ2-5; 8 bases fit TRBD2. The DNA matches TRBJ2-7 better at its end, which makes the J call doubtful. Germline V gene data show CDR1 as DFQATT and CDR2 as SNEGSKA (reference sequence). This CDR3 contains 11 residues. Here the CDR3 reads CSAQLADEQYF. The CDR3 DNA is TGCAGTGCCCAACTAGCGGACGAGCAGTACTTC.

The rearrangement links TRBV9 to TRBJ2-1; 11 bases align to TRBD2. Germline values: CDR1 SGDLS, CDR2 YYNGEE. The CDR3 totals 15 residues. Losses at the gene ends were 0 bases for V and 12 bases for J; bases not matched to a gene: 8. The CDR3: CASSVGGTSGVLQFF. CDR3 in DNA: TGTGCCAGCAGCGTAGGCGGGACTAGCGGTGTCTTGCAGTTCTTC.

This sequence joins TRBV7-2 and TRBJ2-5; 8 bases are a match to TRBD2. The CDR3 contains 17 residues. Germline V lookup: CDR1 SGHTA, CDR2 FQGNSA. J gave up 2 bases and V 5 bases, and 13 bases lay outside the gene matches. CDR3: CASSVRGAGEVQETQYF. DNA for the CDR3: TGTGCCAGCAGCGTTAGGGGAGCGGGGGAGGTTCAAGAGACCCAGTACTTC. The full variable domain, in which reference TRBV7-2 and TRBJ2-5 provide the parts outside the CDR3, is GAGVSQSPSNKVTEKGKDVELRCDPISGHTALYWYRQSLGQGLEFLIYFQGNSAPDKSGLPSDRFSAERTGGSVSTLTIQRTQQEDSAVYLCASSVRGAGEVQETQYFGPGTRLLVL.

The chain carries TRBV4-1 and TRBJ2-5; a possible D gene is TRBD2 (6 bases). The J call may be in error: the DNA end matches TRBJ2-1 better. The germline gives CDR1 MGHRA, CDR2 YSYEKL. The CDR3 covers 14 residues. CDR3 DNA sequence: TGCGCCAGCAGCCAAGTTATGGGGGAGGTTGAGCAGTTCTTC. The encoded protein is CASSQVMGEVEQFF.

The chain employs TRBV7-9 and TRBJ2-3; D gene uncertain. This CDR3 region has 14 residues. Germline CDR1 SEHNR, CDR2 FQNEAQ (reference sequence). V was clipped by 5 bases and J by 1 base, with 10 bases between them. CDR3 sequence: CASSKPLGTDTQYF. CDR3 in DNA: TGTGCCAGCAGCAAACCTTTGGGCACAGATACGCAGTATTTT. The full variable domain, with the rest looked up from reference TRBV7-9 and TRBJ2-3, is DTGVSQNPRHKITKRGQNVTFRCDPISEHNRLYWYRQTLGQGPEFLTYFQNEAQLEKSRLLSDRFSAERPKGSFSTLEIQRTEQGDSAMYLCASSKPLGTDTQYFGPGTRLTVL.

The chain combines TRBV6-1 with TRBJ2-3; 10 bases match TRBD1. CDR3 length: 18 residues. Germline V lookup: CDR1 MNHNS, CDR2 SASEGT. The ends lost 0 bases at V and 3 bases at J; junction bases unmatched: 9. Here the CDR3 reads CASSEARLTGGLTDTQYF. The CDR3 DNA sequence: TGTGCCAGCAGTGAAGCCCGATTGACAGGGGGCTTAACAGATACGCAGTATTTT.

In its sample, this clonotype was seen a few times. This rearrangement joins TRBV28 to TRBJ2-5; 8 bases align to TRBD2. The end of the DNA is better explained by TRBJ2-7, so the J call may be wrong. The CDR3 loop spans 15 amino acids. Germline assignment: CDR1 MDHEN and CDR2 SYDVKM. CDR3: CASREGSGLSYEQYF. CDR3 in DNA: TGTGCCAGCCGGGAGGGTAGCGGGCTCTCCTACGAGCAGTACTTC.

The rearrangement uses TRBV10-3 and TRBJ2-6; no firm D call. Germline V gives CDR1 ENHRY, CDR2 SYGVKD. V shed 7 bases and J shed 13 bases, with 17 bases lying between them. This CDR3 comprises 13 residues. This CDR3 reads CAITHDPLGVLTF. The DNA of the CDR3 is TGTGCCATCACCCACGACCCACTGGGGGTCCTGACTTTC.

The chain combines TRBV20-1 with TRBJ2-5; 10 nucleotides match TRBD2. CDR3 length equals 16 residues. V lost 5 bases and J lost 2; bases outside the gene matches: 11. The germline gives CDR1 DFQATT, CDR2 SNEGSKA (reference sequence). As DNA, the CDR3 is TGCAGTGCTGTCCGGCCGGGACTAGCGCCTCAAGAGACCCAGTACTTC. Translated, it gives CSAVRPGLAPQETQYF.

This clonotype was found many times. J is TRBJ2-3 and V is TRBV5-1; D remains unclear. Germline V gene lookup returns CDR1 SGHRS and CDR2 YFSETQ. The CDR3 runs 14 residues. The V end lost 1 base, the J end lost 4 bases, and 10 bases lay between the germline ends. CDR3 sequence: CASSLRQHPDTQYF. The DNA for the CDR3 is TGCGCCAGCAGCTTGCGCCAGCATCCAGATACGCAGTATTTT.

This clonotype has just a few counts. The chain joins TRBV7-2 to TRBJ2-3, with 11 nucleotides matching TRBD2. V gave up 4 bases and J gave up 2 bases; unmatched junction bases: 5. The CDR3 totals 16 residues. The germline CDR1 and CDR2 sequences are SGHTA and FQGNSA. CDR3: CASSYISGRATDTQYF. For the CDR3, the DNA is TGTGCCAGCAGCTATATTAGCGGGAGGGCCACAGATACGCAGTATTTT.

This clonotype appeared a few times. The chain links TRBV6-2 or TRBV6-3 to TRBJ1-1; 9 bases match TRBD1. V gave up 6 bases and J gave up 0 bases; unmatched junction bases: 8. Looked up from germline, CDR1 is MNHEY and CDR2 is SVGEGT. This CDR3 contains 16 residues. The CDR3 sequence: CASRYNRGQVNTEAFF. The DNA of the CDR3 is TGTGCCAGCAGGTATAACAGGGGGCAAGTGAACACTGAAGCTTTCTTT.

This clonotype occurred a few times. The chain links TRBV24-1 to TRBJ2-1; D gene ambiguous. CDR1 and CDR2 (germline): KGHDR, SFDVKD. CDR3 length: 14 amino acids. With 4 bases removed from V and 4 bases from J, the gap between germline ends came to 10 bases. CDR3 nucleotide sequence: TGTGCCACCAGTGACCCCTCCCATTACAATGAGCAGTTCTTC. Translated, it gives CATSDPSHYNEQFF.

This rearrangement joins TRBV12-3 or TRBV12-4 to TRBJ2-2, with 7 bases lining up with TRBD2. The ends lost 1 base at V and 4 bases at J; junction bases unmatched: 12. There are 18 residues in the CDR3. The CDR3 DNA reads TGTGCCAGCAGTTTAGGGCCCCGTCTAGCGGAAGGCACCGGGGAGCTGTTTTTT. Its protein is CASSLGPRLAEGTGELFF.

The count of this clonotype is one. The chain combines TRBV10-3 with TRBJ1-2, with a possible D match to TRBD1 (5 bases). V was clipped by 0 bases and J by 6 bases, with 8 bases between them. CDR3 length: 13 residues. From germline, CDR1 is ENHRY and CDR2 SYGVKD. CDR3 DNA sequence: TGTGCCATCAGTGAGTCCAGGGAGAATGGCTACACCTTC. Translated, it gives CAISESRENGYTF.

The V and J genes are TRBV29-1 and TRBJ2-5; a weak D match, TRBD1 (6 bases). The J call may be faulty, since TRBJ2-7 better matches the DNA end. Germline V gene sequence: CDR1 SQVTM, CDR2 ANQGSEA. CDR3 size: 13 residues. The CDR3 bases are TGCAGCGTTGAAGACCACGGACAGATCGAGCAGTACTTC. Translation gives CSVEDHGQIEQYF.

This clonotype was counted only a few times. The rearrangement links TRBV30 to TRBJ1-5, with D possibly matching TRBD1 (6 bases). Trimming left V 5 bases short and J 0 bases short, with 11 bases between. The CDR3 sequence is 14 residues long. Germline V gene lookup returns CDR1 GTSNPN and CDR2 SVGIG (reference sequence). CDR3: CAWARGNSNQPQHF. The CDR3 nucleotides are TGTGCCTGGGCCAGGGGAAATAGCAATCAGCCCCAGCATTTT.